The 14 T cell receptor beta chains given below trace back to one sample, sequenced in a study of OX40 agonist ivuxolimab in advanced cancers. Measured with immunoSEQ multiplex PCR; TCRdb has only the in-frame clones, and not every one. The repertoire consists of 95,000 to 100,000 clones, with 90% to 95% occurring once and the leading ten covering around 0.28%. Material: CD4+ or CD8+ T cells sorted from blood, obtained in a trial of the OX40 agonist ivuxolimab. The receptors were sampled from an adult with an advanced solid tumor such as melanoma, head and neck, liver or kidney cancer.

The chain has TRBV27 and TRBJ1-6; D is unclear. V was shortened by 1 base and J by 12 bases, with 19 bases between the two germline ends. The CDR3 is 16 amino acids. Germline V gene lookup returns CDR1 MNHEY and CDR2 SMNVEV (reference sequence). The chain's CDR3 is CASSLLGRVVPRPLHF. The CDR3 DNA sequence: TGTGCCAGCAGTTTATTGGGTAGGGTGGTGCCTCGACCCCTCCACTTT.

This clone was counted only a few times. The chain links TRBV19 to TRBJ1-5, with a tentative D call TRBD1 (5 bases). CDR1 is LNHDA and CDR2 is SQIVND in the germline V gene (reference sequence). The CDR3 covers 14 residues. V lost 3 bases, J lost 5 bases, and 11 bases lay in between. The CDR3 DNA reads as TGTGCCAGTAGTATGATGGGGGGATATCAGCCCCAGCATTTT. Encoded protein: CASSMMGGYQPQHF.

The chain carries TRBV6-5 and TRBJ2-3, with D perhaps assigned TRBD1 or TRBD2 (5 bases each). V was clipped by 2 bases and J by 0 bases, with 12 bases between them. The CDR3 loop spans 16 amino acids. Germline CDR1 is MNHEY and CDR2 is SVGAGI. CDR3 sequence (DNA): TGTGCCAGCAGTTACATGGGGGTGTGGAGCACAGATACGCAGTATTTT. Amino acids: CASSYMGVWSTDTQYF.

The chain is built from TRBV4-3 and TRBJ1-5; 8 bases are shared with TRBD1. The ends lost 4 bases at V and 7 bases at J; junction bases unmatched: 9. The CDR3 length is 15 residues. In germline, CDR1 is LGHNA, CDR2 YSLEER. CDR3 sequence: CASSRNAGTGQPQHF. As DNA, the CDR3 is TGCGCCAGCAGCCGGAACGCCGGGACAGGACAGCCCCAGCATTTT.

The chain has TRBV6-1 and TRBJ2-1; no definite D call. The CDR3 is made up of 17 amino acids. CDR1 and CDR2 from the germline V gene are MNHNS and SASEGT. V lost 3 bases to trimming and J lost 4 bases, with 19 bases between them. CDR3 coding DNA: TGTGCCAGCAGTGATAGATATGGATCGGACCTATACAATGAGCAGTTCTTC. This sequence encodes CASSDRYGSDLYNEQFF.

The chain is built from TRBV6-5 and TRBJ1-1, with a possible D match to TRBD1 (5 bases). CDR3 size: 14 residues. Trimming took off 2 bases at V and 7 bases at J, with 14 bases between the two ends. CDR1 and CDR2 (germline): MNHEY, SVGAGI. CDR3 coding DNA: TGTGCCAGCAGTTACGGGACCGTGTTTGGTGAAGCTTTCTTT. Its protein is CASSYGTVFGEAFF.

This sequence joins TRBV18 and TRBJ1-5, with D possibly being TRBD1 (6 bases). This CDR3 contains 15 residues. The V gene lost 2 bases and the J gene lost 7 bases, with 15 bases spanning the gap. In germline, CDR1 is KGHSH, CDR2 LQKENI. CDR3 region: CASSPLRDIGQPQHF. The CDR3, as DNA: TGTGCCAGCTCACCATTAAGGGACATCGGGCAGCCCCAGCATTTT.

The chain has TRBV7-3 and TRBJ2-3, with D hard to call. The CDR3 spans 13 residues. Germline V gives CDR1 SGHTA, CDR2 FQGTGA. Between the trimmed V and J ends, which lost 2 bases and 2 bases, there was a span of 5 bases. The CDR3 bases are TGTGCCAGCAGCTTAGGTCCCACAGATACGCAGTATTTT. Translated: CASSLGPTDTQYF.

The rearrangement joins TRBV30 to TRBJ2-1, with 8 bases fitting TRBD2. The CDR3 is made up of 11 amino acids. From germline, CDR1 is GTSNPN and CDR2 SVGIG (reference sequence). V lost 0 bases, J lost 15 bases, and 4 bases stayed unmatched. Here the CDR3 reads CAWSVPRGGFF. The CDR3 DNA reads TGTGCCTGGAGTGTACCCCGGGGGGGGTTCTTC.

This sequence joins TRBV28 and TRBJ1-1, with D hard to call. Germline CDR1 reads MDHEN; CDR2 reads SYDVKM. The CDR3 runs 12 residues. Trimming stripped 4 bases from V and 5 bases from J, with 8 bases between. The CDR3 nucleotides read TGTGCCAGCAGTTCGGCGGGGACTGAAGCTTTCTTT. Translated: CASSSAGTEAFF.

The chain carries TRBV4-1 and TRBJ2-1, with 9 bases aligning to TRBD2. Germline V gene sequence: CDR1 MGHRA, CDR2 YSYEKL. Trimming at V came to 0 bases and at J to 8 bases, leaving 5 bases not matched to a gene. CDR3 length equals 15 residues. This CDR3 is CASSQDVSGSDEQFF. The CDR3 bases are TGCGCCAGCAGCCAAGATGTTAGCGGGAGCGATGAGCAGTTCTTC.

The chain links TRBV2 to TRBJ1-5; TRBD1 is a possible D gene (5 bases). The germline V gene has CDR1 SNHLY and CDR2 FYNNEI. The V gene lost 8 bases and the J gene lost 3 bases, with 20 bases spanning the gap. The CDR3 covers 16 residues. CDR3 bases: TGTGCCAGCCAACTTAGACAGTCTAGTTTCAATCAGCCCCAGCATTTT. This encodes CASQLRQSSFNQPQHF.

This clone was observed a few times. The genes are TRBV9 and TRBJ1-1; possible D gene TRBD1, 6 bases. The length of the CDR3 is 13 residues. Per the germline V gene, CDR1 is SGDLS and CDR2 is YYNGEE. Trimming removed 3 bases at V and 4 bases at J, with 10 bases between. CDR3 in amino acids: CASSARTATEAFF. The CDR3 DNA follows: TGTGCCAGCAGCGCCCGGACAGCCACTGAAGCTTTCTTT.

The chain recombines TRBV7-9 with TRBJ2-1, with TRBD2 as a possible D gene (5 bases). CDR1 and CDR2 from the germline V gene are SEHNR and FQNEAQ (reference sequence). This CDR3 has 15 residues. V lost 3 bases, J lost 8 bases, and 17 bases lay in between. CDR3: CASSFGLTLGDEQFF. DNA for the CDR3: TGTGCCAGCAGCTTTGGGCTAACCCTCGGGGATGAGCAGTTCTTC. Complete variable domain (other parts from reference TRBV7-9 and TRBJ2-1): DTGVSQNPRHKITKRGQNVTFRCDPISEHNRLYWYRQTLGQGPEFLTYFQNEAQLEKSRLLSDRFSAERPKGSFSTLEIQRTEQGDSAMYLCASSFGLTLGDEQFFGPGTRLTVL.